Below are 30 T cell receptor beta chains sequenced from a single sample in a study of T cell changes during pregnancy in multiple sclerosis. The data were produced by immunoSEQ multiplex PCR, yet TCRdb's version contains in-frame clones alone and is incomplete. Seen here are 35,000 to 45,000 clones, 85% to 90% observed once, and the top ten hold roughly 4.8%. The material sequenced was peripheral blood, taken in the second trimester of pregnancy. These TCRs come from a female donor in good health, enrolled as a control in a pregnancy study.

The chain couples TRBV18 to TRBJ1-3; D perhaps matches TRBD1 (5 bases). V was clipped by 0 bases and J by 8 bases, with 17 bases between them. This CDR3 has 16 residues. Germline CDR1 KGHSH, CDR2 LQKENI. The CDR3 region is CASSPPAGGAVDTIYF. In DNA form, the CDR3 reads TGTGCCAGCTCACCACCGGCCGGGGGTGCCGTGGACACCATATATTTT.

This clone was seen once. The chain carries TRBV5-1 and TRBJ2-1; D might be TRBD2 (5 bases). CDR3 length equals 15 residues. The V end was cut by 1 base, the J end by 8 bases, with 16 bases between. Per germline, CDR1 SGHRS and CDR2 YFSETQ. The CDR3 nucleotides are TGCGCCAGCAGCTTGATGGAGGATAACGAGGATGAGCAGTTCTTC. Its protein is CASSLMEDNEDEQFF.

This chain uses TRBV10-3 with TRBJ2-2; TRBD2 aligns across 14 bases. CDR3 length equals 14 residues. The V segment lost 10 bases and the J segment 6 bases; nucleotides outside the gene matches: 4. Germline CDR1 ENHRY, CDR2 SYGVKD. The CDR3 is CASLGLAGAGELFF. As DNA, the CDR3 is TGTGCCAGCCTGGGACTAGCGGGAGCCGGGGAGCTGTTTTTT.

This chain joins TRBV18 and TRBJ1-3; weak D call: TRBD1 (5 bases). The germline V gene encodes CDR1 KGHSH and CDR2 LQKENI. This CDR3 has 16 amino acids. V was clipped by 0 bases and J by 3 bases, with 12 bases between them. Here the CDR3 DNA reads TGTGCCAGCTCACCACCGTTAGGGGCGCGTGGAAACACCATATATTTT. This sequence encodes CASSPPLGARGNTIYF.

This clone was recorded only once. The chain is built from TRBV30 and TRBJ1-2; 9 bases are shared with TRBD1. There are 13 residues in the CDR3. V shed 3 bases, J shed 4 bases, and the junction held 3 bases outside the gene matches. From germline, CDR1 is GTSNPN and CDR2 SVGIG (reference sequence). The chain's CDR3 is CAWRDRGGYGYTF. The CDR3 DNA reads as TGTGCCTGGAGGGACAGGGGAGGCTATGGCTACACCTTC.

This chain uses TRBV27 with TRBJ2-7; 8 bases line up with TRBD1. J lost 2 bases, V lost 5 bases, and 8 bases had no gene match. The CDR3 has 15 amino acids. Germline V gene data show CDR1 as MNHEY and CDR2 as SMNVEV (reference sequence). CDR3 DNA: TGTGCCAGCAGTAGACCAGGACAGGGAGCCTACGAGCAGTACTTC. It encodes CASSRPGQGAYEQYF.

The chain couples TRBV7-2 to TRBJ1-2; 8 bases map to TRBD1. The CDR3 contains 13 residues. The germline V gene encodes CDR1 SGHTA and CDR2 FQGNSA. V lost 5 bases to trimming and J lost 4 bases; unmatched junction nucleotides: 3. CDR3 residues: CASSRQGIYGYTF. CDR3 DNA: TGTGCCAGCAGCAGACAGGGGATCTATGGCTACACCTTC.

On this clone itself: A junction end diverges from the germline sequence, so it may reflect a read error. The chain recombines TRBV7-7 with TRBJ2-2, with TRBD2 matching 8 bases. The CDR3 totals 16 residues. In germline, CDR1 is SSHAT, CDR2 FNYEAQ (reference sequence). The CDR3 DNA reads TGTGCTAGCAGCCCTTGGACAGCGGGGGCCACCGGGGAGCTGTTTTTT. Protein product: CASSPWTAGATGELFF.

The J gene is TRBJ1-4, the V gene TRBV19; 7 bases fit TRBD1. CDR3 length: 15 amino acids. V dropped 6 bases and J dropped 8; count of bases not matched to a gene: 12. Germline CDR1 reads LNHDA; CDR2 reads SQIVND (reference sequence). CDR3 nucleotides: TGTGCCAGTAGCGGGACCGACAGGGCGAGGGAAAAACTGTTTTTT. Its protein product is CASSGTDRAREKLFF. The full variable domain, its missing parts supplied by reference TRBV19 and TRBJ1-4, is DGGITQSPKYLFRKEGQNVTLSCEQNLNHDAMYWYRQDPGQGLRLIYYSQIVNDFQKGDIAEGYSVSREKKESFPLTVTSAQKNPTAFYLCASSGTDRAREKLFFGSGTQLSVL.

The genes are TRBV10-3 and TRBJ2-3, with TRBD2 matching 10 bases. This CDR3 spans 16 amino acids. Germline V gene sequence: CDR1 ENHRY, CDR2 SYGVKD. J was trimmed by 0 bases and V by 10 bases; bases with no gene match: 10. Here the CDR3 DNA reads TGTGCCACCTTAATTTCTAGCGGGAGAAGCACAGATACGCAGTATTTT. It specifies CATLISSGRSTDTQYF.

The chain uses TRBV10-3 and TRBJ2-1, with a weak D call TRBD2 (6 bases). The V end lost 2 bases, the J end lost 6 bases, and 14 bases lay between the germline ends. Germline V gene lookup returns CDR1 ENHRY and CDR2 SYGVKD. CDR3 length: 15 amino acids. CDR3 loop: CAISERDKGGNEQFF. CDR3 nucleotides: TGTGCCATCAGTGAGAGGGATAAGGGAGGCAATGAGCAGTTCTTC.

The chain combines TRBV7-2 with TRBJ2-7; 8 positions match TRBD2. V shed 3 bases, J shed 2 bases, and the junction held 6 bases outside the gene matches. Looked up from germline, CDR1 is SGHTA and CDR2 is FQGNSA. The CDR3 spans 15 residues. The CDR3 region is CASSLGAGVPYEQYF. The CDR3 DNA reads TGTGCCAGCAGCTTGGGAGCGGGGGTCCCCTACGAGCAGTACTTC.

V is TRBV7-9 and J is TRBJ1-1; D is uncertain. The CDR3 totals 12 residues. V gave up 2 bases and J gave up 11 bases, with 12 bases separating them. Germline V gene sequence: CDR1 SEHNR, CDR2 FQNEAQ (reference sequence). CDR3 residues: CASSLFGHGAFF. The DNA of the CDR3 is TGTGCCAGCAGCTTATTCGGCCACGGGGCTTTCTTT.

The chain combines TRBV19 with TRBJ2-1; 12 bases match TRBD2. Trimming cost V 7 bases and J 7 bases; bases outside gene matches: 11. Germline V gene sequence: CDR1 LNHDA, CDR2 SQIVND (reference sequence). The CDR3 is made up of 16 amino acids. DNA of the CDR3: TGTGCCAGTACCGCCCAGACTAGCGGGAGTGGGAATGAGCAGTTCTTC. Translated: CASTAQTSGSGNEQFF.

V usage is TRBV7-8 and J usage is TRBJ2-7, with 8 nucleotides matching TRBD1. Germline lookup yields CDR1 SGHVS and CDR2 FQNEAQ. The J segment lost 3 bases and the V segment lost 5 bases, leaving 9 bases of the junction unmatched. CDR3 size: 15 residues. In DNA form, the CDR3 reads TGTGCCAGCAGCGTGGGACAGGTGACCAACTACGAGCAGTACTTC. It is translated as CASSVGQVTNYEQYF. Drawing the rest from reference TRBV7-8 and TRBJ2-7, the complete variable domain is GAGVSQSPRYKVAKRGQDVALRCDPISGHVSLFWYQQALGQGPEFLTYFQNEAQLDKSGLPSDRFFAERPEGSVSTLKIQRTQQEDSAVYLCASSVGQVTNYEQYFGPGTRLTVT.

The chain carries TRBV6-5 and TRBJ2-5; D call uncertain. This CDR3 has 15 amino acids. Germline CDR1 MNHEY, CDR2 SVGAGI. V shed 1 base and J shed 2 bases, with 11 bases lying between them. The CDR3 loop reads CASSYFLSGQETQYF. The CDR3 region has the DNA TGTGCCAGCAGTTACTTTCTCTCGGGTCAAGAGACCCAGTACTTC.

This clone was observed a handful of times. J is TRBJ1-1 and V is TRBV30; unclear D gene. This CDR3 is 12 amino acids long. Germline lookup yields CDR1 GTSNPN and CDR2 SVGIG (reference sequence). The V gene lost 3 bases and the J gene lost 8 bases, with 13 bases spanning the gap. CDR3 sequence (DNA): TGTGCCTGGAGACCACGTTACAAGGAAGCTTTCTTT. Translated: CAWRPRYKEAFF. Looking up the rest from reference TRBV30 and TRBJ1-1 gives the full variable domain: SQTIHQWPATLVQPVGSPLSLECTVEGTSNPNLYWYRQAAGRGLQLLFYSVGIGQISSEVPQNLSASRPQDRQFILSSKKLLLSDSGFYLCAWRPRYKEAFFGQGTRLTVV.

CDR3: CAWSTKETQYF. The CDR3 DNA reads as TGTGCCTGGAGTACAAAAGAGACCCAGTACTTC. This chain joins TRBV30 and TRBJ2-5; D not resolved. This CDR3 has 11 residues. Looked up from germline, CDR1 is GTSNPN and CDR2 is SVGIG (reference sequence). The V end lost 2 bases, the J end lost 3 bases, and 4 bases lay between the germline ends.

V and J are TRBV19 and TRBJ2-4; D not certain. Germline V gene lookup returns CDR1 LNHDA and CDR2 SQIVND (reference sequence). CDR3 size: 14 residues. V gave up 0 bases and J gave up 3 bases, with 6 bases separating them. The CDR3 protein is CASSIEVSKNIQYF. CDR3 in DNA: TGTGCCAGTAGTATAGAGGTCAGCAAAAACATTCAGTACTTC.

The chain employs TRBV7-9 and TRBJ2-5, with 9 bases aligning to TRBD2. Germline-derived CDR1 and CDR2 are SEHNR and FQNEAQ (reference sequence). V gave up 5 bases and J gave up 3 bases; unmatched junction bases: 7. The CDR3 spans 15 residues. CDR3 sequence reads: CASSPGLAIEETQYF. CDR3 coding DNA: TGTGCCAGCAGCCCCGGACTAGCGATCGAAGAGACCCAGTACTTC.

V usage is TRBV27 and J usage is TRBJ2-1, with 7 bases that match TRBD1. V trimming: 6 bases; J trimming: 3 bases; junction bases outside the gene matches: 2. Germline V gene data show CDR1 as MNHEY and CDR2 as SMNVEV (reference sequence). This CDR3 has 13 amino acids. As DNA, the CDR3 is TGTGCCAGCAGGGACAGGATCTACAATGAGCAGTTCTTC. The encoded protein is CASRDRIYNEQFF.

The chain combines TRBV11-2 with TRBJ2-1, with TRBD2 matching over 7 bases. In germline, CDR1 is SGHAT, CDR2 FQNNGV. The CDR3 contains 14 residues. Trimming took 6 bases from V and 5 from J; bases not matched to a gene: 7. The CDR3 nucleotides are TGTGCCAGCAGTCTAACTAGCGCAGACAATGAGCAGTTCTTC. The encoded protein is CASSLTSADNEQFF.

The J gene is TRBJ2-2, the V gene TRBV5-1; 8 bases map to TRBD1. V dropped 3 bases and J dropped 1; count of bases not matched to a gene: 5. The CDR3 contains 16 residues. Germline CDR1 is SGHRS and CDR2 is YFSETQ. This CDR3 reads CASSWAGTGNTGELFF. The CDR3 DNA reads as TGCGCCAGCAGCTGGGCCGGGACAGGGAACACCGGGGAGCTGTTTTTT.

The sample holds a few counts of this clone. CDR3 protein: CASSRDGTGADTQYF. The CDR3, as DNA: TGTGCCAGCAGCCGGGACGGGACTGGAGCAGATACGCAGTATTTT. V and J are TRBV5-4 and TRBJ2-3, with D perhaps TRBD2 (6 bases). Germline V gene sequence: CDR1 SGHNT, CDR2 YYREEE (reference sequence). Trimming removed 4 bases from V and 4 bases from J, with 16 bases in between. This CDR3 comprises 15 residues. Variable domain in full (rest from reference TRBV5-4 and TRBJ2-3): ETGVTQSPTHLIKTRGQQVTLRCSSQSGHNTVSWYQQALGQGPQFIFQYYREEENGRGNFPPRFSGLQFPNYSSELNVNALELDDSALYLCASSRDGTGADTQYFGPGTRLTVL.

The V gene is TRBV7-2, the J gene TRBJ2-7; a possible D gene is TRBD1 (8 bases). CDR1 and CDR2 (germline): SGHTA, FQGNSA. Trimming shortened V by 5 bases and J by 3 bases, and 14 bases separated the two germline ends. This CDR3 is built from 14 residues. The DNA for the CDR3 is TGTGCCAGCAGCCCACAGGGGGGGGTCTACGAGCAGTACTTC. Translated: CASSPQGGVYEQYF.

The genes are TRBV13 and TRBJ1-1, with a weak D call TRBD1 (6 bases). The CDR3 has 13 residues. V shed 1 base and J shed 7 bases, with 10 bases lying between them. Germline values: CDR1 PRHDT, CDR2 FYEKMQ (reference sequence). In DNA form, the CDR3 reads TGTGCCAGCAGCTTAGTAGGACAGATTGAAGCTTTCTTT. Its protein is CASSLVGQIEAFF. The full variable domain, completed using reference TRBV13 and TRBJ1-1, is AAGVIQSPRHLIKEKRETATLKCYPIPRHDTVYWYQQGPGQDPQFLISFYEKMQSDKGSIPDRFSAQQFSDYHSELNMSSLELGDSALYFCASSLVGQIEAFFGQGTRLTVV.

The CDR3 sequence: CASSMASGGEETQYF. The CDR3, as DNA: TGTGCCAGTAGTATGGCTAGCGGGGGTGAAGAGACCCAGTACTTC. V and J are TRBV19 and TRBJ2-5, with TRBD2 matching over 10 bases. J lost 3 bases, V lost 3 bases, and 4 bases had no gene match. This CDR3 comprises 15 residues. CDR1 LNHDA and CDR2 SQIVND come from the germline V gene (reference sequence).

The chain combines TRBV5-4 with TRBJ1-1; the match to TRBD1 covers 8 bases. The germline gives CDR1 SGHNT, CDR2 YYREEE (reference sequence). V lost 1 base, J lost 6 bases, and 5 bases stayed unmatched. The CDR3 spans 14 residues. The CDR3: CASSLPGGLSEAFF. The CDR3 DNA reads TGTGCCAGCAGCTTGCCAGGGGGCTTGTCTGAAGCTTTCTTT.

About this clone: Mismatch with germline at one junction end may stem from a read error. The rearrangement joins TRBV7-9 to TRBJ2-7, with 11 bases identical to TRBD1. The germline gives CDR1 SEHNR, CDR2 FQNEAQ (reference sequence). This CDR3 has 15 amino acids. This chain's CDR3 is CASSLGTGGPYAQYF. CDR3 coding DNA: TGTGCCAGCAGCTTAGGGACAGGGGGCCCCTACGCGCAGTACTTC. Supplemented by reference TRBV7-9 and TRBJ2-7, the full variable domain reads DTGVSQNPRHKITKRGQNVTFRCDPISEHNRLYWYRQTLGQGPEFLTYFQNEAQLEKSRLLSDRFSAERPKGSFSTLEIQRTEQGDSAMYLCASSLGTGGPYAQYFGPGTRLTVT.

The chain combines TRBV14 with TRBJ2-1; 10 nucleotides align to TRBD1. V lost 3 bases and J lost 6; bases outside the gene matches: 2. The germline CDR1 and CDR2 sequences are SGHDN and FVKESK. This CDR3 contains 14 residues. CDR3 sequence (DNA): TGTGCCAGCAGCCAGGGACAGGGGCGCAATGAGCAGTTCTTC. The encoded protein is CASSQGQGRNEQFF. The full variable domain, its missing parts supplied by reference TRBV14 and TRBJ2-1, is EAGVTQFPSHSVIEKGQTVTLRCDPISGHDNLYWYRRVMGKEIKFLLHFVKESKQDESGMPNNRFLAERTGGTYSTLKVQPAELEDSGVYFCASSQGQGRNEQFFGPGTRLTVL.